This T cell receptor (beta chain) derives from a study of cytomegalovirus exposure and HLA in healthy donors. The overall study: Genetic ancestry analysis placed around 76% of the roughly 400 donors that were genotyped in the Caucasian-associated cluster.

Germline V gene sequence: CDR1 MNHNY, CDR2 SVGAGI (reference sequence). V lost 6 bases and J lost 3, with 18 bases in between. The CDR3 length is 16 residues. Donors likely had unrecorded immune exposures despite being nominally healthy when sampled. Whole-study findings and limits: Most CMV-associated TCR beta chains appeared HLA-restricted in a later analysis. TCR sequences were mostly rare, though some public TCRs occurred in many donors.

Use of 60 Vbeta and 13 Jbeta primers characterized the PCR. Measured with immunoSEQ multiplex PCR; TCRdb has only the in-frame clones, and not every one. The sample lists roughly 140,000 clones, about 85% occurring once. Concerning this clone itself: Its antigen is not identified.

V usage is TRBV6-6 and J usage is TRBJ1-5; perhaps TRBD1 as D (5 bases). The sequence came from a woman younger than 35 in good health and CMV-seronegative. Sequenced material: PBMCs. The CDR3 DNA follows: TGTGCCAGCAGCTTCCAGGGCCCCAATAACAATCAGCCCCAGCATTTT. Residues: CASSFQGPNNNQPQHF.